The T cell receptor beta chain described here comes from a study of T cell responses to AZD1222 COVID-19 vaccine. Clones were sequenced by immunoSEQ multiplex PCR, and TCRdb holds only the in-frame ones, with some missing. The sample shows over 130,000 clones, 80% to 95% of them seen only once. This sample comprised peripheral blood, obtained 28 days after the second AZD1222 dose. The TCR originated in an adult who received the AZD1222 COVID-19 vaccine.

The CDR3 sequence is CASSPGQGIYGYTF. The CDR3 nucleotides read TGTGCCAGCTCACCAGGACAGGGGATCTATGGCTACACCTTC. The gene calls are TRBV18 and TRBJ1-2; TRBD1 aligns across 9 bases. V was clipped by 2 bases and J by 4 bases; unmatched bases: 2. CDR3 length equals 14 residues. Per the germline V gene, CDR1 is KGHSH and CDR2 is LQKENI.